The 13 T cell receptor beta chains given below trace back to one sample, sequenced in a study of cytomegalovirus exposure and HLA in healthy donors. PCR amplification relied on 60 Vbeta primers (plus 13 Jbeta primers). TCRdb's table, derived via immunoSEQ multiplex PCR, lists solely in-frame clones and lacks some. The sample yields 70,000 to 90,000 clones, more than 75% seen once. Sample: PBMCs. The receptors here all came from a male donor in good health and CMV-seropositive.

CDR3 residues: CASRNRGIGANEKLFF. DNA for the CDR3: TGCGCCAGCAGAAACAGGGGCATTGGGGCTAATGAAAAACTGTTTTTT. V gene TRBV5-1 combines with J gene TRBJ1-4; the match to TRBD1 covers 7 bases. The CDR3 extends over 16 amino acids. Per the germline V gene, CDR1 is SGHRS and CDR2 is YFSETQ. V shed 5 bases and J 3 bases; nucleotides not matched to a gene: 10.

As regards this clone: The junction does not match germline at one end; this may be a read error. The chain has TRBV9 and TRBJ1-2; D is uncertain. This CDR3 contains 18 residues. CDR1 and CDR2 (germline): SGDLS, YYNGEE. The CDR3 region is CASNVGAGGSRADYGYTF. CDR3 DNA sequence: TGTGCCAGCAACGTAGGTGCGGGTGGCAGCCGAGCTGACTATGGCTACACCTTC.

The gene calls are TRBV4-1 and TRBJ2-7; D unclear. This CDR3 has 14 residues. Per germline, CDR1 MGHRA and CDR2 YSYEKL. V dropped 4 bases and J dropped 9 bases, with 19 bases sitting between them. The CDR3 reads CASSRPGSSSGQYF. The CDR3 DNA sequence: TGCGCCAGCAGCCGCCCCGGATCTTCCTCGGGGCAGTACTTC.

The V call is TRBV30, the J call TRBJ2-1; D not certain. Germline CDR1 is GTSNPN and CDR2 is SVGIG (reference sequence). This CDR3 spans 13 amino acids. V was trimmed by 5 bases and J by 7 bases, leaving 15 bases between them. CDR3 amino acids: CAWAFESWNEQFF. CDR3 DNA sequence: TGTGCCTGGGCATTCGAGAGTTGGAATGAGCAGTTCTTC.

The chain links TRBV28 to TRBJ2-7; TRBD1 matches 7 bases. The CDR3 extends over 13 amino acids. V was pared by 3 bases and J by 4 bases, with 3 bases of the junction left unmatched. The germline V gene has CDR1 MDHEN and CDR2 SYDVKM. The DNA of the CDR3 is TGTGCCAGCAGTTTGCCAGGGGGTTACGAGCAGTACTTC. Translating gives CASSLPGGYEQYF.

The CDR3 DNA reads TGTGCTAGTGGCCCAGGACTAGCGGCCTCCACAGATACGCAGTATTTT. Its protein is CASGPGLAASTDTQYF. The genes are TRBV12-5 and TRBJ2-3; 10 positions match TRBD2. This CDR3 is built from 16 residues. CDR1 is LGHNT and CDR2 is FRNRAP in the germline V gene. J gave up 2 bases and V 6 bases, and 8 bases lay outside the gene matches.

The chain employs TRBV27 and TRBJ1-4; no firm D call. This CDR3 is built from 15 residues. The germline V gene has CDR1 MNHEY and CDR2 SMNVEV (reference sequence). The V gene lost 3 bases and the J gene lost 0 bases, with 8 bases spanning the gap. CDR3 bases: TGTGCCAGCAGTTTCAACAGTGCAACTAATGAAAAACTGTTTTTT. Protein: CASSFNSATNEKLFF.

This CDR3 reads CASSTSGSSYNEQFF. CDR3 coding DNA: TGTGCCAGCAGTACCAGCGGGAGCTCCTACAATGAGCAGTTCTTC. The rearrangement joins TRBV6-5 to TRBJ2-1, with 8 bases that match TRBD2. The CDR3 has 15 residues. V was pared by 5 bases and J by 0 bases, with 3 bases of the junction left unmatched. Germline V gives CDR1 MNHEY, CDR2 SVGAGI.

This clone was observed a few times. The chain uses TRBV6-5 and TRBJ2-7, with TRBD1 matching 10 bases. This CDR3 contains 14 residues. V trimming: 6 bases; J trimming: 4 bases; junction bases outside the gene matches: 6. Germline V gene sequence: CDR1 MNHEY, CDR2 SVGAGI. The chain's CDR3 is CASSERTGGYEQYF. CDR3 in DNA: TGTGCCAGCAGCGAAAGGACAGGGGGGTACGAGCAGTACTTC.

This sequence joins TRBV25-1 and TRBJ1-2, with D perhaps TRBD1 (5 bases). Germline V CDR1 and CDR2: MGHDK, SYGVNS. With 3 bases removed from V and 6 bases from J, the gap between germline ends came to 20 bases. The CDR3 length is 16 residues. The CDR3 sequence is CASSDPAARQGHGYTF. The CDR3 nucleotides are TGTGCCAGCAGTGATCCGGCCGCACGGCAGGGCCATGGCTACACCTTC.

The chain has TRBV19 and TRBJ1-5; perhaps TRBD1 as D (6 bases). Germline V gene lookup returns CDR1 LNHDA and CDR2 SQIVND (reference sequence). This CDR3 comprises 15 residues. Trimming stripped 1 base from V and 4 bases from J, with 11 bases between. The CDR3 DNA is TGTGCCAGTAGTATAGCAGGGACATTTAATCAGCCCCAGCATTTT. Translated, it gives CASSIAGTFNQPQHF.

The V gene is TRBV4-1, the J gene TRBJ2-7; TRBD2 is a possible D gene (5 bases). V gave up 3 bases and J gave up 3 bases, with 9 bases separating them. The germline V gene encodes CDR1 MGHRA and CDR2 YSYEKL. This CDR3 comprises 13 residues. The CDR3 loop reads CASSQTGSYEQYF. The CDR3 DNA is TGCGCCAGCAGCCAGACGGGAAGCTACGAGCAGTACTTC.

V usage is TRBV15 and J usage is TRBJ1-2; D is possibly TRBD1 (6 bases). Trimming shortened V by 5 bases and J by 8 bases, and 12 bases separated the two germline ends. The CDR3 has 12 residues. CDR1 is LNHNV, CDR2 YYDKDF, per germline (reference sequence). The CDR3 loop reads CATSGPGDGYTF. The CDR3 coding sequence is TGTGCCACCAGCGGTCCAGGGGACGGCTACACCTTC.